Listed here are 30 T cell receptor beta chains from one sample, sequenced in a study of identical twins. MiXCR, run by TCRdb on the 5' RACE reads, gives a single entry per CDR3 protein. The sample records roughly 690,000 distinct CDR3 sequences, around 6% being singletons. The sample was naive T cells sorted from blood. These receptors were collected from a man aged 18 to 35 in good health.

The chain has TRBV5-1 and TRBJ1-2; the D gene is possibly TRBD1 (5 bases). CDR3 length equals 15 residues. Germline CDR1 SGHRS, CDR2 YFSETQ. V lost 3 bases, J lost 5 bases, and 17 bases lay in between. Here the CDR3 reads CASSSQPGARYGYTF. The CDR3 DNA is TGCGCCAGCAGCTCCCAACCCGGGGCTAGGTATGGCTACACCTTC. The full variable domain, rest sourced from reference TRBV5-1 and TRBJ1-2, is KAGVTQTPRYLIKTRGQQVTLSCSPISGHRSVSWYQQTPGQGLQFLFEYFSETQRNKGNFPGRFSGRQFSNSRSEMNVSTLELGDSALYLCASSSQPGARYGYTFGSGTRLTVV.

The table lists this clonotype with a few counts. The V call is TRBV7-2, the J call TRBJ1-6, with 7 bases fitting TRBD1. Germline V lookup: CDR1 SGHTA, CDR2 FQGNSA. The CDR3 runs 16 residues. The V and J ends lost 5 bases and 2 bases, in that order; junction bases with no gene match: 6. CDR3 sequence (DNA): TGTGCCAGCAGCAGAACAGGGGAGCCCTATAATTCACCCCTCCACTTT. Translating it yields CASSRTGEPYNSPLHF.

This clonotype was observed a few times. The V gene is TRBV5-5, the J gene TRBJ2-2; D remains unclear. The CDR3 runs 12 residues. Between the trimmed V and J ends, which lost 2 bases and 8 bases, there was a span of 7 bases. In germline, CDR1 is SGHKS, CDR2 YYEKEE (reference sequence). The chain's CDR3 is CASSFYRGELFF. CDR3 in DNA: TGTGCCAGCAGCTTCTATCGGGGGGAGCTGTTTTTT.

A few counts support this clonotype. The V and J genes are TRBV20-1 and TRBJ2-3; 8 nucleotides agree with TRBD2. V lost 3 bases to trimming and J lost 4 bases; unmatched junction nucleotides: 12. CDR1 is DFQATT, CDR2 SNEGSKA, per germline (reference sequence). The CDR3 sequence is 16 residues long. For the CDR3, the DNA is TGCAGTGCTAGTTGGGTTAGCGGGACCATCGCAGATACGCAGTATTTT. Amino acids: CSASWVSGTIADTQYF.

This clonotype was seen only a few times. The V and J genes are TRBV6-1 and TRBJ2-2; D is ambiguous. Germline V gives CDR1 MNHNS, CDR2 SASEGT. The CDR3 extends over 15 amino acids. Trimming left V 10 bases short and J 1 base short, with 16 bases between. This chain's CDR3 is CAISPRWMNTGELFF. CDR3 bases: TGTGCCATCTCTCCCAGGTGGATGAACACCGGGGAGCTGTTTTTT.

Many counts were recorded for this clonotype. The chain is built from TRBV5-6 and TRBJ2-5, with TRBD2 matching 13 bases. V shed 5 bases, J shed 2 bases, and the junction held 15 bases outside the gene matches. Per germline, CDR1 SGHDT and CDR2 YYEEEE. The CDR3 runs to 19 residues. The CDR3 reads CASSLGGTSGAKSQETQYF. Here the CDR3 DNA reads TGTGCCAGCAGTCTGGGTGGGACTAGCGGGGCCAAGTCTCAAGAGACCCAGTACTTC.

The sample holds many counts of this clonotype. The V gene is TRBV5-1, the J gene TRBJ2-3; no clear D. The CDR3 sequence is 12 residues long. V was clipped by 3 bases and J by 2 bases, with 4 bases between them. CDR1 SGHRS and CDR2 YFSETQ come from the germline V gene. CDR3 DNA: TGCGCCAGCAGCTGGGCCACAGATACGCAGTATTTT. This encodes CASSWATDTQYF.

This clonotype showed up many times. This rearrangement joins TRBV15 to TRBJ1-5; perhaps TRBD1 as D (6 bases). The ends were cut back, 8 bases at V and 3 bases at J, with 17 bases in the middle. Germline V gene data show CDR1 as LNHNV and CDR2 as YYDKDF (reference sequence). CDR3 length: 15 residues. CDR3 nucleotide sequence: TGTGCCACCGCAGAGGGGGAAACCGCCAATCAGCCCCAGCATTTT. This translates into CATAEGETANQPQHF. Full variable domain (remainder filled in from reference TRBV15 and TRBJ1-5): DAMVIQNPRYQVTQFGKPVTLSCSQTLNHNVMYWYQQKSSQAPKLLFHYYDKDFNNEADTPDNFQSRRPNTSFCFLDIRSPGLGDTAMYLCATAEGETANQPQHFGDGTRLSIL.

This clonotype was detected a few times. The gene calls are TRBV7-2 and TRBJ2-1; D possibly uses TRBD1 or TRBD2 (5 bases each). The ends were cut back, 3 bases at V and 1 base at J, with 13 bases in the middle. The CDR3 loop spans 16 amino acids. Germline V lookup: CDR1 SGHTA, CDR2 FQGNSA. In DNA form, the CDR3 reads TGTGCCAGCAGCTTTCGGGGCGGAAAGTCCTACAATGAGCAGTTCTTC. This gives the protein CASSFRGGKSYNEQFF.

The sample holds a few counts of this clonotype. The chain recombines TRBV5-1 with TRBJ1-2; D unclear. There are 16 residues in the CDR3. Germline CDR1 and CDR2: SGHRS and YFSETQ. V lost 0 bases, J lost 0 bases, and 12 bases lay in between. The CDR3 is CASSLGVRAANYGYTF. The CDR3 DNA follows: TGCGCCAGCAGCTTGGGGGTACGGGCAGCTAACTATGGCTACACCTTC.

In its sample, this clonotype was seen many times. The chain is built from TRBV28 and TRBJ2-7; D is possibly TRBD1 or TRBD2 (5 bases each). The germline V and J ends were trimmed by 6 bases and 4 bases, with 16 bases remaining between them. This CDR3 has 14 amino acids. Germline-derived CDR1 and CDR2 are MDHEN and SYDVKM. Here the CDR3 DNA reads TGTGCCAGCAGGTCGGGACCTAGCATGTACGAGCAGTACTTC. The encoded protein is CASRSGPSMYEQYF.

This clonotype was observed at least ten times. V gene TRBV20-1 combines with J gene TRBJ1-2, with 7 bases lining up with TRBD1. Germline CDR1 and CDR2: DFQATT and SNEGSKA (reference sequence). This CDR3 spans 13 amino acids. The V gene end was trimmed by 3 bases and the J gene end by 8 bases; junction bases not matched to a gene: 9. CDR3 coding DNA: TGCAGTGCTAGCGGTGACAGGGACGGCGGCTACACCTTC. Its translation is CSASGDRDGGYTF.

Remarks on this clonotype: This may arise from a read error, as a much more abundant clone is one base away. This chain connects TRBV9 to TRBJ2-2; D remains ambiguous. Per the germline V gene, CDR1 is SGDLS and CDR2 is YYNGEE. The CDR3 runs to 17 residues. CDR3 protein: CASSVAPDRTNAGELFF. In DNA, the CDR3 is TGTGCCAGCAGCGTAGCCCCGGACCGTACGAACGCCGGGGAGCTGTTTTTT.

This rearrangement joins TRBV20-1 to TRBJ2-6; 12 bases agree with TRBD1. CDR3 length: 14 residues. Per the germline V gene, CDR1 is DFQATT and CDR2 is SNEGSKA (reference sequence). V was clipped by 5 bases and J by 11 bases; unmatched bases: 7. The CDR3 protein is CSAPTRDRGHVLTF. CDR3 DNA sequence: TGCAGTGCTCCTACCCGGGACAGGGGGCACGTCCTGACTTTC.

The rearrangement uses TRBV20-1 and TRBJ2-7; D may be TRBD1 or TRBD2 (5 bases each). Germline-derived CDR1 and CDR2 are DFQATT and SNEGSKA (reference sequence). The CDR3 spans 12 residues. The germline V and J ends were trimmed by 6 bases and 0 bases, with 9 bases remaining between them. The CDR3 DNA is TGCAGTGCGTGGGACCACTCCTACGAGCAGTACTTC. The encoded protein is CSAWDHSYEQYF.

The sample holds a few counts of this clonotype. The chain couples TRBV20-1 to TRBJ1-1; D unclear. V was clipped by 1 base and J by 6 bases, with 12 bases between them. Germline lookup yields CDR1 DFQATT and CDR2 SNEGSKA (reference sequence). CDR3 size: 13 residues. The CDR3 region has the DNA TGCAGTGCTAGAGTTCACAGCGCTTCTGAAGCTTTCTTT. Its protein is CSARVHSASEAFF.

This clonotype was seen repeatedly, ten times or more. V and J are TRBV7-2 and TRBJ2-1; the match to TRBD2 covers 14 bases. The V gene end was trimmed by 9 bases and the J gene end by 7 bases; junction bases not matched to a gene: 2. This CDR3 is built from 13 residues. Germline V CDR1 and CDR2: SGHTA, FQGNSA. In nucleotides, the CDR3 is TGTGCCAGTGGGACTAGCGGGAGAAATGAGCAGTTCTTC. Its translation: CASGTSGRNEQFF.

The sample holds many counts of this clonotype. This sequence joins TRBV5-5 and TRBJ1-2; a possible D gene is TRBD1 (5 bases). From germline, CDR1 is SGHKS and CDR2 YYEKEE (reference sequence). Trimming cost V 0 bases and J 4 bases, with 10 bases left between them. The CDR3 has 14 residues. Written as DNA, the CDR3 is TGTGCCAGCAGCTTGGCATTCGGGGGCTATGGCTACACCTTC. This translates into CASSLAFGGYGYTF.

This clonotype turned up a few times. V usage is TRBV9 and J usage is TRBJ2-2, with D unclear. CDR1 and CDR2 from the germline V gene are SGDLS and YYNGEE. CDR3 length equals 13 residues. V was shortened by 3 bases and J by 0 bases, with 3 bases between the two germline ends. The CDR3 DNA sequence: TGTGCCAGCAGCGGGCCGAACACCGGGGAGCTGTTTTTT. Translated: CASSGPNTGELFF.

The chain employs TRBV19 and TRBJ2-1, with TRBD2 matching 8 bases. The CDR3 contains 15 residues. Germline trimming cut 4 bases from V and 8 bases from J; bases unmatched to any gene: 10. CDR1 and CDR2 from the germline V gene are LNHDA and SQIVND (reference sequence). CDR3 bases: TGTGCCAGTAGTACCCGGGCTAGCGGGCTTCATGAGCAGTTCTTC. The encoded protein is CASSTRASGLHEQFF.

This clonotype was detected a few times. The CDR3 nucleotides are TGTGCCACCAAAGGAGCGGCGAACACCGGGGAGCTGTTTTTT. Residues: CATKGAANTGELFF. This chain uses TRBV24-1 with TRBJ2-2, with D possibly matching TRBD2 (5 bases). With 8 bases removed from V and 0 bases from J, the gap between germline ends came to 9 bases. The CDR3 contains 14 residues. The V gene's germline CDR1 is KGHDR and CDR2 SFDVKD.

This clonotype was observed many times. This chain joins TRBV6-1 and TRBJ1-4, with D unresolved. CDR3 size: 16 residues. Germline CDR1 is MNHNS and CDR2 is SASEGT. V lost 4 bases, J lost 3 bases, and 15 bases lay in between. The CDR3 DNA reads as TGTGCCAGCAGTGCACATGTGGGGTCCGCTAATGAAAAACTGTTTTTT. Protein product: CASSAHVGSANEKLFF.

This clonotype was observed many times. The chain is built from TRBV5-1 and TRBJ2-3, with D perhaps TRBD1 (6 bases). Germline loops: CDR1 SGHRS, CDR2 YFSETQ. The CDR3 runs to 15 residues. Trimming left V 0 bases short and J 1 base short, with 9 bases between. CDR3 residues: CASSLVTGGTDTQYF. The CDR3 DNA follows: TGCGCCAGCAGCTTGGTGACAGGAGGCACAGATACGCAGTATTTT.

This clonotype was picked up many times. The chain recombines TRBV16 with TRBJ2-4, with D perhaps matching TRBD1 (5 bases). The CDR3 loop spans 15 amino acids. Trimming took off 4 bases at V and 1 base at J, with 11 bases between the two ends. Per germline, CDR1 KGHSY and CDR2 FQNENV. The CDR3 sequence is CASSPREGAKNIQYF. The CDR3 DNA sequence: TGTGCCAGCAGCCCCAGGGAAGGGGCCAAAAACATTCAGTACTTC.

This clonotype was detected many times. The chain carries TRBV7-6 and TRBJ2-1, with D tentatively TRBD2 (6 bases). Trimming cost V 1 base and J 5 bases, with 24 bases left between them. Germline CDR1 reads SGHVS; CDR2 reads FNYEAQ. The CDR3 runs 19 residues. CDR3 nucleotides: TGTGCCAGCAGCTTAGTTGGGCCTGTGGCCGGGAGAGGGGACAATGAGCAGTTCTTC. Protein sequence: CASSLVGPVAGRGDNEQFF.

The V call is TRBV20-1, the J call TRBJ2-7; 9 bases are a match to TRBD1. CDR3 length: 15 residues. Germline V gene lookup returns CDR1 DFQATT and CDR2 SNEGSKA (reference sequence). The junction had 11 bases not matched to a gene; V was cut back by 2 bases and J by 6 bases. The chain's CDR3 is CSARLAGTGRGEQYF. In DNA form, the CDR3 reads TGCAGTGCTAGACTCGCCGGGACAGGGAGGGGCGAGCAGTACTTC.

The genes are TRBV6-1 and TRBJ2-1; D may be TRBD1 or TRBD2 (5 bases each). Germline loops: CDR1 MNHNS, CDR2 SASEGT. Trimming took 5 bases from V and 4 from J, leaving 18 bases between them. The CDR3 loop spans 16 amino acids. This CDR3 reads CASSSLQVTGYNEQFF. In DNA form, the CDR3 reads TGTGCCAGCAGTAGCTTACAGGTGACGGGATACAATGAGCAGTTCTTC.

This chain uses TRBV18 with TRBJ2-7; D might be TRBD1 (5 bases). V shed 3 bases and J shed 7 bases, with 10 bases lying between them. Germline values: CDR1 KGHSH, CDR2 LQKENI. The CDR3 totals 12 residues. The CDR3 loop is CASSPTVAEQYF. The DNA of the CDR3 is TGTGCCAGCTCACCGACAGTTGCAGAGCAGTACTTC.

This clonotype was detected ten times or more. The chain combines TRBV4-2 with TRBJ2-7; 8 bases map to TRBD2. Germline V lookup: CDR1 LGHNA, CDR2 YNFKEQ. The CDR3 contains 15 residues. With V trimmed by 0 bases and J by 5 bases, 6 bases remained unmatched. The CDR3 here is CASSQDRASGHEQYF. CDR3 sequence (DNA): TGTGCCAGCAGCCAAGATAGGGCTAGCGGGCACGAGCAGTACTTC.

This clonotype was counted a few times. This rearrangement joins TRBV25-1 to TRBJ1-1, with D possibly matching TRBD1 (5 bases). Germline CDR1 is MGHDK and CDR2 is SYGVNS. V was cut by 1 base and J by 5 bases, with 8 bases left in between. The CDR3 has 13 amino acids. CDR3 in DNA: TGTGCCAGCAGTGAATGGTCAGGGACTGAAGCTTTCTTT. Residues: CASSEWSGTEAFF.